Sequencing of this T cell receptor beta chain was carried out in a study of T cells in localized non-small cell lung cancer. Regarding the study as a whole: Density of T cells in blood, when higher, went with longer overall survival. There was higher T cell clonality in uninvolved adjacent lung than in tumor, and it was highest there. Only one tumor region went through sequencing, so heterogeneity may still be there. Adjacent lung was found to contain a median around 58 of the top 100 tumor clones.

The CDR3 covers 16 residues. CDR1 SGHVS and CDR2 FQNEAQ come from the germline V gene. With 1 base removed from V and 1 base from J, the gap between germline ends came to 11 bases. The repertoire was sequenced with immunoSEQ multiplex PCR; TCRdb's copy has only in-frame clones and lacks some. The repertoire includes 20,000 to 25,000 clones, around 87% of them detected once, and 12% sits in the top ten. This clone showed up just a few times. Its antigen is unknown. The receptor was isolated from a man between 40 and 69 years old with stage II squamous cell lung carcinoma. The V gene is TRBV7-8, the J gene TRBJ1-5, with no clear D. This sample comprised PBMCs, obtained before any cancer treatment. CDR3 in DNA: TGTGCCAGCAGCTTAGAAGGGAGGAGGAGCAATCAGCCCCAGCATTTT. This sequence encodes CASSLEGRRSNQPQHF.